Shown below are 22 T cell receptor beta chains from a single sample sequenced in a study of PD-L1 blockade in urothelial cancer. Clones were read by immunoSEQ multiplex PCR, and TCRdb kept only the in-frame ones, dropping some. The sample lists 40,000 to 45,000 clones, more than 75% occurring once. The time point was: peripheral blood 6 weeks after treatment start. Sequences were derived from PBMCs, sampled around atezolizumab (anti-PD-L1) treatment. The receptors originated from a man aged 70-80 years with urothelial cancer.

This clone has just one count. The chain uses TRBV29-1 and TRBJ1-2; D gene uncertain. The germline CDR1 and CDR2 sequences are SQVTM and ANQGSEA. The CDR3 sequence is 13 residues long. V lost 0 bases and J 0 bases, leaving 5 bases between the germline ends. The CDR3 nucleotides read TGCAGCGTTGAAGACGGGACTAACTATGGCTACACCTTC. It specifies CSVEDGTNYGYTF.

This chain connects TRBV5-1 to TRBJ2-3; 11 bases agree with TRBD2. V gave up 4 bases and J gave up 1 base; unmatched junction bases: 11. The CDR3 consists of 18 residues. Looked up from germline, CDR1 is SGHRS and CDR2 is YFSETQ. This chain's CDR3 is CASSQGLAVKGGTDTQYF. The CDR3, as DNA: TGCGCCAGCAGCCAGGGACTAGCGGTTAAAGGGGGCACAGATACGCAGTATTTT.

The chain uses TRBV6-4 and TRBJ2-2, with D perhaps matching TRBD2 (6 bases). V was clipped by 8 bases and J by 7 bases, with 11 bases between them. The CDR3 is 12 amino acids. Germline V gene sequence: CDR1 MRHNA, CDR2 SNTAGT. CDR3 amino acids: CASPTSVGELFF. CDR3 in DNA: TGTGCCAGCCCGACTAGTGTCGGGGAGCTGTTTTTT.

The J gene is TRBJ1-5, the V gene TRBV4-1, with 10 nucleotides matching TRBD1. CDR3 length: 13 amino acids. Germline V gene lookup returns CDR1 MGHRA and CDR2 YSYEKL. Trimming at V came to 3 bases and at J to 10 bases, leaving 3 bases not matched to a gene. The CDR3 DNA reads as TGCGCCAGCAGCCAGGGACAGGGGTCTCCCCAGCATTTT. Translation: CASSQGQGSPQHF.

The chain couples TRBV19 to TRBJ1-5; the D is unclear. There are 16 residues in the CDR3. Trimming took off 3 bases at V and 2 bases at J, with 14 bases between the two ends. Germline V gives CDR1 LNHDA, CDR2 SQIVND (reference sequence). The CDR3 DNA reads TGTGCCAGTAGTATCCGGAGGGTTGGGGGCAATCAGCCCCAGCATTTT. Protein product: CASSIRRVGGNQPQHF.

The V call is TRBV5-1, the J call TRBJ2-5; the match to TRBD2 covers 8 bases. Looked up from germline, CDR1 is SGHRS and CDR2 is YFSETQ. V dropped 2 bases and J dropped 1; count of bases not matched to a gene: 7. This CDR3 has 16 amino acids. CDR3 in amino acids: CASSFGRGTSQETQYF. DNA of the CDR3: TGCGCCAGCAGCTTCGGGAGGGGCACCAGCCAAGAGACCCAGTACTTC.

The genes are TRBV5-1 and TRBJ1-1; D not certain. The CDR3 is 13 residues long. Germline V lookup: CDR1 SGHRS, CDR2 YFSETQ. V dropped 1 base and J dropped 1 base, with 5 bases sitting between them. The CDR3 region is CASSLTANTEAFF. The CDR3 bases are TGCGCCAGCAGCTTGACAGCGAACACTGAAGCTTTCTTT.

This chain joins TRBV7-2 and TRBJ1-2; 7 nucleotides align to TRBD1. This CDR3 is built from 14 residues. Germline values: CDR1 SGHTA, CDR2 FQGNSA. Trimming cost V 1 base and J 4 bases; bases outside gene matches: 3. CDR3 loop: CASSLDRGPYGYTF. The CDR3 DNA follows: TGTGCCAGCAGCTTAGACAGGGGACCCTATGGCTACACCTTC.

The chain uses TRBV7-9 and TRBJ2-7; D perhaps matches TRBD1 (5 bases). V was cut by 6 bases and J by 3 bases, with 15 bases left in between. Germline V gene data show CDR1 as SEHNR and CDR2 as FQNEAQ (reference sequence). This CDR3 spans 14 amino acids. The CDR3 region is CASSSTGWGYEQYF. Here the CDR3 DNA reads TGTGCCAGCAGTTCCACAGGCTGGGGCTACGAGCAGTACTTC.

The chain uses TRBV19 and TRBJ2-7; 7 bases match TRBD1. The ends lost 5 bases at V and 3 bases at J; junction bases unmatched: 7. This CDR3 contains 14 residues. From germline, CDR1 is LNHDA and CDR2 SQIVND (reference sequence). The CDR3: CASSAGTVYYEQYF. For the CDR3, the DNA is TGTGCCAGTAGTGCCGGGACAGTTTACTACGAGCAGTACTTC.

This sequence joins TRBV9 and TRBJ2-5, with 9 bases aligning to TRBD2. Germline V gives CDR1 SGDLS, CDR2 YYNGEE. The CDR3 is 16 residues long. J was trimmed by 1 base and V by 0 bases; bases with no gene match: 4. CDR3 in amino acids: CASSVGLAGTQETQYF. DNA of the CDR3: TGTGCCAGCAGCGTAGGCCTAGCGGGAACCCAAGAGACCCAGTACTTC.

The chain couples TRBV18 to TRBJ1-2; D not resolved. Germline CDR1 and CDR2: KGHSH and LQKENI. The ends were cut back, 0 bases at V and 4 bases at J, with 9 bases in the middle. This CDR3 spans 14 amino acids. Here the CDR3 DNA reads TGTGCCAGCTCACCACCGGCAGACTCCTATGGCTACACCTTC. This codes for CASSPPADSYGYTF. Using reference TRBV18 and TRBJ1-2 for the parts outside the CDR3, the full variable domain is NAGVMQNPRHLVRRRGQEARLRCSPMKGHSHVYWYRQLPEEGLKFMVYLQKENIIDESGMPKERFSAEFPKEGPSILRIQQVVRGDSAAYFCASSPPADSYGYTFGSGTRLTVV.

This sequence joins TRBV7-9 and TRBJ2-1, with D possibly TRBD2 on 5 matching bases. CDR1 and CDR2 from the germline V gene are SEHNR and FQNEAQ (reference sequence). V was shortened by 5 bases and J by 7 bases, with 21 bases between the two germline ends. CDR3 size: 16 residues. CDR3 bases: TGTGCCAGCAGCCCCAGCGGTGCTTATAGGGCGAATGAGCAGTTCTTC. Amino acids: CASSPSGAYRANEQFF.

In this sample, this clone turned up once. CDR3 region: CAISEPPSGTGHTEAFF. Here the CDR3 DNA reads TGTGCCATCAGTGAGCCTCCTTCCGGGACAGGTCACACTGAAGCTTTCTTT. This rearrangement joins TRBV10-3 to TRBJ1-1; 8 bases line up with TRBD1. CDR1 and CDR2 (germline): ENHRY, SYGVKD. The CDR3 length is 17 residues. V lost 2 bases to trimming and J lost 3 bases; unmatched junction nucleotides: 11.

The chain uses TRBV7-9 and TRBJ2-7, with D perhaps TRBD2 (7 bases). Germline CDR1 reads SEHNR; CDR2 reads FQNEAQ (reference sequence). V dropped 5 bases and J dropped 0 bases, with 14 bases sitting between them. CDR3 length equals 15 residues. CDR3 nucleotides: TGTGCCAGCAGCCCTTGGGGGGGGCTCTCCTACGAGCAGTACTTC. Protein sequence: CASSPWGGLSYEQYF.

The rearrangement joins TRBV6-1 to TRBJ1-5; no firm D call. Per germline, CDR1 MNHNS and CDR2 SASEGT. The CDR3 has 14 amino acids. Trimming shortened V by 7 bases and J by 0 bases, and 10 bases separated the two germline ends. CDR3: CASKGGISNQPQHF. The CDR3 nucleotides are TGTGCCAGCAAGGGAGGGATTAGCAATCAGCCCCAGCATTTT.

This chain connects TRBV6-6 to TRBJ2-3; possible D gene TRBD2, 5 bases. The germline CDR1 and CDR2 sequences are MNHNY and SVGAGI (reference sequence). Trimming removed 5 bases from V and 4 bases from J, with 13 bases in between. The CDR3 loop spans 14 amino acids. The CDR3 nucleotides read TGTGCCAGCAGTCCTAGCTGGAGCGCAGATACGCAGTATTTT. Protein sequence: CASSPSWSADTQYF.

The chain links TRBV30 to TRBJ2-1; TRBD2 matches at 10 bases. Looked up from germline, CDR1 is GTSNPN and CDR2 is SVGIG (reference sequence). This CDR3 has 14 residues. With 2 bases clipped from V and 7 bases from J, the junction kept 5 bases outside the gene matches. This chain's CDR3 is CAWSMLAGDNEQFF. The CDR3 nucleotides are TGTGCCTGGAGTATGCTAGCGGGAGATAATGAGCAGTTCTTC.

In this sample, this clone turned up a few times. The J gene is TRBJ1-4, the V gene TRBV30, with TRBD1 identical over 10 bases. Germline V gene lookup returns CDR1 GTSNPN and CDR2 SVGIG (reference sequence). The CDR3 length is 13 residues. The CDR3 loop is CAGEGQGNEKLFF. DNA of the CDR3: TGTGCAGGGGAGGGACAGGGGAATGAAAAACTGTTTTTT.

The J gene is TRBJ1-1, the V gene TRBV14; D is undetermined. The V end lost 1 base, the J end lost 5 bases, and 14 bases lay between the germline ends. Per germline, CDR1 SGHDN and CDR2 FVKESK. CDR3 length: 15 residues. CDR3 loop: CASSQARREGTEAFF. The CDR3 nucleotides read TGTGCCAGCAGCCAAGCCCGGCGGGAGGGTACTGAAGCTTTCTTT.

Here the CDR3 DNA reads TGTGCCAGCAGCTTAGCGGGAGTGGAGTACGAGCAGTACTTC. As protein: CASSLAGVEYEQYF. V is TRBV5-5 and J is TRBJ2-7, with 8 bases matching TRBD2. V gave up 2 bases and J gave up 4 bases; unmatched junction bases: 5. The CDR3 loop spans 14 amino acids. CDR1 is SGHKS, CDR2 YYEKEE, per germline (reference sequence).

The J gene is TRBJ1-5, the V gene TRBV27, with D uncertain. Between the trimmed V and J ends, which lost 0 bases and 0 bases, there was a span of 6 bases. Germline CDR1 reads MNHEY; CDR2 reads SMNVEV (reference sequence). This CDR3 has 15 residues. In nucleotides, the CDR3 is TGTGCCAGCAGTTTATCTAGTTATAGCAATCAGCCCCAGCATTTT. This encodes CASSLSSYSNQPQHF.